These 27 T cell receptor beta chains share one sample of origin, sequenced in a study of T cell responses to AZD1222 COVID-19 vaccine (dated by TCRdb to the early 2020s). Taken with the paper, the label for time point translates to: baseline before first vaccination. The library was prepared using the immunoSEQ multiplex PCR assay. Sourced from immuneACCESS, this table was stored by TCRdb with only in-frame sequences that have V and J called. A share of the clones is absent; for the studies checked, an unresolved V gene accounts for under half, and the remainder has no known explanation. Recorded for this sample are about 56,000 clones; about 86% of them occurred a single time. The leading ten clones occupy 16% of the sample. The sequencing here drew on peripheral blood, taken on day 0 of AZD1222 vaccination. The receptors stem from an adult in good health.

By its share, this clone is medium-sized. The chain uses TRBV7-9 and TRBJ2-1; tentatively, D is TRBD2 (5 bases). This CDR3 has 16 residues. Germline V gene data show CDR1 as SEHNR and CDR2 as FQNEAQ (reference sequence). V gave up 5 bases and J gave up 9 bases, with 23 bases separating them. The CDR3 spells CASSPQRSAAGSEQFF. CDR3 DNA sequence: TGTGCCAGCAGCCCCCAAAGGTCAGCGGCCGGTAGTGAGCAGTTCTTC.

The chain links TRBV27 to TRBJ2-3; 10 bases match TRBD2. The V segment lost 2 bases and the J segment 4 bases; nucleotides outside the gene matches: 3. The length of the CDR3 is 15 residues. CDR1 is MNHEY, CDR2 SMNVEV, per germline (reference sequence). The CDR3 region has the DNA TGTGCCAGCAGTTTAAGAGGACTAGCGGCAGATACGCAGTATTTT. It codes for CASSLRGLAADTQYF.

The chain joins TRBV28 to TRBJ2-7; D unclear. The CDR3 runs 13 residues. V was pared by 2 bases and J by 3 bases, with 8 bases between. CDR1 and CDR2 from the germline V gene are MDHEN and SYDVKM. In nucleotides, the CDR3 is TGTGCCAGCAGTTTAGCACAGATCTACGAGCAGTACTTC. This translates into CASSLAQIYEQYF.

The CDR3 here is CASSQQPQGNTGELFF. CDR3 sequence (DNA): TGCGCCAGCAGCCAACAGCCACAGGGGAACACCGGGGAGCTGTTTTTT. This chain joins TRBV4-3 and TRBJ2-2, with a weak D call TRBD1 (6 bases). Germline assignment: CDR1 LGHNA and CDR2 YSLEER. The CDR3 runs 16 residues. V dropped 2 bases and J dropped 1 base, with 11 bases sitting between them.

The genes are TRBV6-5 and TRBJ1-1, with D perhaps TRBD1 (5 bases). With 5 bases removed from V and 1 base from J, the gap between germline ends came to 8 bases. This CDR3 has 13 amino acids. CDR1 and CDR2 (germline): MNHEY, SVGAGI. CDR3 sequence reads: CASSRGENTEAFF. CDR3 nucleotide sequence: TGTGCCAGCAGTCGGGGGGAGAACACTGAAGCTTTCTTT.

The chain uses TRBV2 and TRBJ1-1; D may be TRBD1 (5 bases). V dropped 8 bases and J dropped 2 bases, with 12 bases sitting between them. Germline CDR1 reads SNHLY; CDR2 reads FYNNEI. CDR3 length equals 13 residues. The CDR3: CASGKTVNTEAFF. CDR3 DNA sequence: TGTGCCAGCGGTAAGACAGTTAACACTGAAGCTTTCTTT.

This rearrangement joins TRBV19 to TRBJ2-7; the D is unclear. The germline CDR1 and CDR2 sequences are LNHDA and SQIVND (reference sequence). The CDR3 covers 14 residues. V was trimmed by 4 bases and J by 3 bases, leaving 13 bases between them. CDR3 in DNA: TGTGCCAGTAGTAAGCGAGGCAACCTCTACGAGCAGTACTTC. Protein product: CASSKRGNLYEQYF.

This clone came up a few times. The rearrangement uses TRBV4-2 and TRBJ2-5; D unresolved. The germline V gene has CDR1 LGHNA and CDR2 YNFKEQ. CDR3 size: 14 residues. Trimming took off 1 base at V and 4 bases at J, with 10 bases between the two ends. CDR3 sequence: CASSQGESPETQYF. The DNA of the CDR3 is TGTGCCAGCAGCCAAGGGGAATCCCCAGAGACCCAGTACTTC.

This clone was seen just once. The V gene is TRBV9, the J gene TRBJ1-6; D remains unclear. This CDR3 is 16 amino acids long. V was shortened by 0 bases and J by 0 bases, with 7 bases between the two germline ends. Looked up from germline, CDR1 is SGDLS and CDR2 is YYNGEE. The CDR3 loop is CASSVGSSSYNSPLHF. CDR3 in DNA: TGTGCCAGCAGCGTAGGATCGAGCTCCTATAATTCACCCCTCCACTTT.

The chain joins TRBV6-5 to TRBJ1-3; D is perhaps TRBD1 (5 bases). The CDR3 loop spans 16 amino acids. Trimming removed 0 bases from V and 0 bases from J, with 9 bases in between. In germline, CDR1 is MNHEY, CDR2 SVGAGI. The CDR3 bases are TGTGCCAGCAGTTACTCAGAAGGGGTCTCTGGAAACACCATATATTTT. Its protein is CASSYSEGVSGNTIYF.

The DNA of the CDR3 is TGTGCCAGCAGTCCGGACCCTCCCGCGTCTCATTACAACTATGGCTACACCTTC. Translation: CASSPDPPASHYNYGYTF. The chain recombines TRBV6-6 with TRBJ1-2; D unresolved. The CDR3 spans 18 residues. V gave up 5 bases and J gave up 2 bases, with 24 bases separating them. Germline V lookup: CDR1 MNHNY, CDR2 SVGAGI (reference sequence).

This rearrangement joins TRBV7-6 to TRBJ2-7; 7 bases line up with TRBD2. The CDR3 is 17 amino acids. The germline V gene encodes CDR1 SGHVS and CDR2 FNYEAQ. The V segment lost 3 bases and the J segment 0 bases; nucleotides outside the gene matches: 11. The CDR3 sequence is CASSFFSGEGPSYEQYF. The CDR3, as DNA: TGTGCCAGCAGCTTTTTTTCGGGGGAGGGCCCCTCCTACGAGCAGTACTTC. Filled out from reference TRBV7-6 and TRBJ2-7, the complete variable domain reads GAGVSQSPRYKVTKRGQDVALRCDPISGHVSLYWYRQALGQGPEFLTYFNYEAQQDKSGLPNDRFSAERPEGSISTLTIQRTEQRDSAMYRCASSFFSGEGPSYEQYFGPGTRLTVT.

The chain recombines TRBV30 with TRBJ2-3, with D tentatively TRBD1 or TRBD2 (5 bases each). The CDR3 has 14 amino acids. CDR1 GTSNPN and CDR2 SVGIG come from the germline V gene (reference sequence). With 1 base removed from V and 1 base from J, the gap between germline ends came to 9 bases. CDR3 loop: CAWSEGSGTDTQYF. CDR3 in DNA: TGTGCCTGGAGTGAGGGGAGTGGCACAGATACGCAGTATTTT.

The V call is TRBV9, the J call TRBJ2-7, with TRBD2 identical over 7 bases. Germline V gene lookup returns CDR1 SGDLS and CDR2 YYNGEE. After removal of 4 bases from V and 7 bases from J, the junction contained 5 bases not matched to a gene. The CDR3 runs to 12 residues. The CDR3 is CASSFGAGEQYF. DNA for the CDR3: TGTGCCAGCAGCTTCGGAGCGGGAGAGCAGTACTTC.

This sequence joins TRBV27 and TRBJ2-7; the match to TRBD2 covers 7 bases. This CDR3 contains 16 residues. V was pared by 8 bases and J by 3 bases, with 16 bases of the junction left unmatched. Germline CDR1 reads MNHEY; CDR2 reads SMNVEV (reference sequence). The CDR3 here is CASSPMGGRIYYEQYF. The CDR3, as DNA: TGTGCCAGCTCACCGATGGGCGGGAGAATATACTACGAGCAGTACTTC.

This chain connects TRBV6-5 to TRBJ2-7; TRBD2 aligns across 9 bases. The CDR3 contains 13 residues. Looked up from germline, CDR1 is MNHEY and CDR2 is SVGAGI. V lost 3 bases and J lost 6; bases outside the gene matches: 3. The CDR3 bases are TGTGCCAGCAGTTATTTTAGCGGGGGCGAGCAGTACTTC. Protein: CASSYFSGGEQYF.

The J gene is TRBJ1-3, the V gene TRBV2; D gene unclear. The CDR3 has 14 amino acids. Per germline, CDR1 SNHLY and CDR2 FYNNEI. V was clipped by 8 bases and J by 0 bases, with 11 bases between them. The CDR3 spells CASREGHSGNTIYF. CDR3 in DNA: TGTGCCAGCCGGGAGGGCCACTCTGGAAACACCATATATTTT.

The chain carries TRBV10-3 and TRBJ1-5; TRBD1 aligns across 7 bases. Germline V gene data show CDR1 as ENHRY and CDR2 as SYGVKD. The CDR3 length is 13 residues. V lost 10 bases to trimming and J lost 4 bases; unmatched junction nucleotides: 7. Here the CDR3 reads CANLLQGNQPQHF. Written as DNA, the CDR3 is TGTGCCAACCTATTACAGGGGAATCAGCCCCAGCATTTT.

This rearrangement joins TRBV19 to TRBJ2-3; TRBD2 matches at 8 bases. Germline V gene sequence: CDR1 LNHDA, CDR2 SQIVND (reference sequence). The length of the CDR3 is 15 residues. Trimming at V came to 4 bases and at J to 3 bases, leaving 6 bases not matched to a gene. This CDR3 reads CASSTGAGETDTQYF. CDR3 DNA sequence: TGTGCCAGTAGTACCGGAGCGGGAGAAACAGATACGCAGTATTTT. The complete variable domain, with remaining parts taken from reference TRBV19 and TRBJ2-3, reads DGGITQSPKYLFRKEGQNVTLSCEQNLNHDAMYWYRQDPGQGLRLIYYSQIVNDFQKGDIAEGYSVSREKKESFPLTVTSAQKNPTAFYLCASSTGAGETDTQYFGPGTRLTVL.

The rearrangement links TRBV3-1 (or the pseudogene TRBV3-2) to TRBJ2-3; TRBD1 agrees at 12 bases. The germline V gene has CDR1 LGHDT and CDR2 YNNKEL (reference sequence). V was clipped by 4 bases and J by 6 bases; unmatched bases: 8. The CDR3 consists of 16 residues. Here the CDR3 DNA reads TGTGCCAGCAGCCCCGAGGGACAGGGGGCTTCGGATACGCAGTATTTT. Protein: CASSPEGQGASDTQYF.

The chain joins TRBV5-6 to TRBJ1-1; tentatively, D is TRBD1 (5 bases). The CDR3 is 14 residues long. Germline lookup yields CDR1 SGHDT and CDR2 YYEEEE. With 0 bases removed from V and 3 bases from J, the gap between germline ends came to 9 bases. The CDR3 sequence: CASSLARAYTEAFF. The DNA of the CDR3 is TGTGCCAGCAGCTTGGCCAGGGCCTACACTGAAGCTTTCTTT.

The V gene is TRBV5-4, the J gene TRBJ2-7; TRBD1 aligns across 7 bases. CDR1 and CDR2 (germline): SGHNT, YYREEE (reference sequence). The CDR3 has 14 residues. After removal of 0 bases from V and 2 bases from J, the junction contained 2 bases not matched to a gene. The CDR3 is CASSLVGTAYEQYF. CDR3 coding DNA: TGTGCCAGCAGCTTGGTTGGGACAGCCTACGAGCAGTACTTC. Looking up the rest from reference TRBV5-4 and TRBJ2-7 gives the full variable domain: ETGVTQSPTHLIKTRGQQVTLRCSSQSGHNTVSWYQQALGQGPQFIFQYYREEENGRGNFPPRFSGLQFPNYSSELNVNALELDDSALYLCASSLVGTAYEQYFGPGTRLTVT.

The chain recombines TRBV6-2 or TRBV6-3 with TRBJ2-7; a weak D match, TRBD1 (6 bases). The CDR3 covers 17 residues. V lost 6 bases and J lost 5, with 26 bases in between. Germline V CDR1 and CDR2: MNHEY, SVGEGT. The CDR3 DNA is TGTGCCAGCAGCCTACTCCAGGGGTTGGGGCACGAGGACGAGCAGTACTTC. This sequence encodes CASSLLQGLGHEDEQYF.

The DNA of the CDR3 is TGTGCCAGCAGCCCCTCCCGTGGAGCGGACAATGAGCAGTTCTTC. This gives the protein CASSPSRGADNEQFF. The chain uses TRBV3-1 (or the pseudogene TRBV3-2) and TRBJ2-1; a weak D match, TRBD2 (5 bases). Germline CDR1 and CDR2: LGHDT and YNNKEL (reference sequence). V shed 4 bases and J shed 5 bases, with 15 bases lying between them. The CDR3 length is 15 residues.

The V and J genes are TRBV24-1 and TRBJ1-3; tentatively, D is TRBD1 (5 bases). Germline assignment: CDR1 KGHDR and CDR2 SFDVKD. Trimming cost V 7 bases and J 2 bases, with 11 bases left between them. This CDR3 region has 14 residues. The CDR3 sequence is CATSQSRAGNTIYF. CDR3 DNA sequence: TGTGCCACCAGCCAGAGCAGGGCTGGAAACACCATATATTTT.

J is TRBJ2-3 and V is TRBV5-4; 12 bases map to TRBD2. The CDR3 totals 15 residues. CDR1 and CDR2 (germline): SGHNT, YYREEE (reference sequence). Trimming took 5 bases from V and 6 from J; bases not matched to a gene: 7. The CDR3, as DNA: TGTGCCAGCAGAGACTCTAGCGGGAGGGAGGATACGCAGTATTTT. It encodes CASRDSSGREDTQYF. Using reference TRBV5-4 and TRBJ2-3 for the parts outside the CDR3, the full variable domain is ETGVTQSPTHLIKTRGQQVTLRCSSQSGHNTVSWYQQALGQGPQFIFQYYREEENGRGNFPPRFSGLQFPNYSSELNVNALELDDSALYLCASRDSSGREDTQYFGPGTRLTVL.

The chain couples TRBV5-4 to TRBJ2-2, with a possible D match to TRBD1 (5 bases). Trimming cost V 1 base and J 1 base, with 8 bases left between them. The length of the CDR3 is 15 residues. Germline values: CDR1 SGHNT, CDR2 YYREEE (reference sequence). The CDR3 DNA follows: TGTGCCAGCAGCTTGTCCCAGGGGAACACCGGGGAGCTGTTTTTT. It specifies CASSLSQGNTGELFF. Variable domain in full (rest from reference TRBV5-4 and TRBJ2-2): ETGVTQSPTHLIKTRGQQVTLRCSSQSGHNTVSWYQQALGQGPQFIFQYYREEENGRGNFPPRFSGLQFPNYSSELNVNALELDDSALYLCASSLSQGNTGELFFGEGSRLTVL.